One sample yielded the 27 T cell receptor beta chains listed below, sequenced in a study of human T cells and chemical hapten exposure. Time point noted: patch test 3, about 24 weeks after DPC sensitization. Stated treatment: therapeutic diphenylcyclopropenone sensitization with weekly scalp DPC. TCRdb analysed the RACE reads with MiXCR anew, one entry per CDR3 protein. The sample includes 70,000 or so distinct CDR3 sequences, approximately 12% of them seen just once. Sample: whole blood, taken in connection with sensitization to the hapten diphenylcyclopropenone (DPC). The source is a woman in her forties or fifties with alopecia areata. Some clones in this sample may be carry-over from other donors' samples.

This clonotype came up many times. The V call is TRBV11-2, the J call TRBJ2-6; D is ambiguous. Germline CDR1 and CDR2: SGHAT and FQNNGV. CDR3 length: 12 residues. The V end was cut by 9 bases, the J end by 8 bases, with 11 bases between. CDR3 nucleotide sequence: TGTGCCAGTCTGCCAATCTCCAACGTCCTGACTTTC. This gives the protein CASLPISNVLTF.

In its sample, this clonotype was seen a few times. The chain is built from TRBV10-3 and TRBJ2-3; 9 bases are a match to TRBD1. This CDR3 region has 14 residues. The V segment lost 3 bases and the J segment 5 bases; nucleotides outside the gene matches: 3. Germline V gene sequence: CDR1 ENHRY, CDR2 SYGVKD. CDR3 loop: CAISDDRGGDTQYF. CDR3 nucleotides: TGTGCCATCAGTGACGACAGGGGGGGAGATACGCAGTATTTT.

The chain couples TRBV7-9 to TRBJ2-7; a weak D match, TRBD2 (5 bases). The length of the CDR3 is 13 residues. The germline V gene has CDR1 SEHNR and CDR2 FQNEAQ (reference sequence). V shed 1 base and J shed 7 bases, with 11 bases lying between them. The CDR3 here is CASSLGSGNEQYF. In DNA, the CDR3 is TGTGCCAGCAGCTTAGGATCGGGGAATGAGCAGTACTTC.

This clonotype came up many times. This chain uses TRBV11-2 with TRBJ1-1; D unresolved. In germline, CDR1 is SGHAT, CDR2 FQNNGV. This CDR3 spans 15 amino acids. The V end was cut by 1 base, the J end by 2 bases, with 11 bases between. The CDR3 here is CASSLVGQLNTEAFF. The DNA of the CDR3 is TGTGCCAGCAGCTTAGTAGGGCAGCTAAACACTGAAGCTTTCTTT.

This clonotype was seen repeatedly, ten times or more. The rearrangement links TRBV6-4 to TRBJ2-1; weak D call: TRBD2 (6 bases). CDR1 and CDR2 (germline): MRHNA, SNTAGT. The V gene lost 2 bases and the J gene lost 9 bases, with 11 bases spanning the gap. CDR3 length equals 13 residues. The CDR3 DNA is TGTGCCAGCAGTGACGCCCAGGGAGGTGAGCAGTTCTTC. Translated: CASSDAQGGEQFF.

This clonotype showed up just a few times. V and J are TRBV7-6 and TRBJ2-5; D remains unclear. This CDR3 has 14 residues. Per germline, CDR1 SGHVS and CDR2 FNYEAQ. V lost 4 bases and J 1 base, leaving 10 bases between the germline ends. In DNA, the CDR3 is TGTGCCAGCAGCTCAAACGCGATCCAAGAGACCCAGTACTTC. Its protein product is CASSSNAIQETQYF.

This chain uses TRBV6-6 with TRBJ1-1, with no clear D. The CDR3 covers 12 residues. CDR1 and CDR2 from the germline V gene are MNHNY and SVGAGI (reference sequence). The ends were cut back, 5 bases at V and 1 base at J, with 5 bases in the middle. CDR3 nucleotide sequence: TGTGCCAGCAGTAAAGAGAACACTGAAGCTTTCTTT. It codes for CASSKENTEAFF.

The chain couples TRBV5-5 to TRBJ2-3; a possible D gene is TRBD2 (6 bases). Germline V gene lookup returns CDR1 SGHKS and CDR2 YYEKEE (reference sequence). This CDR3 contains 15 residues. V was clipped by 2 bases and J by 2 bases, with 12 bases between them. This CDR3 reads CASSFGLLYTDTQYF. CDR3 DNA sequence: TGTGCCAGCAGCTTCGGACTACTCTACACAGATACGCAGTATTTT.

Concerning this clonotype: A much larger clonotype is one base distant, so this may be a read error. The CDR3 is CVTEGGPATYEQYF. CDR3 coding DNA: TGTGTCACCGAAGGCGGTCCGGCGACCTACGAGCAGTACTTC. This chain joins TRBV28 and TRBJ2-7, with no clear D. In germline, CDR1 is MDHEN, CDR2 SYDVKM. The CDR3 sequence is 14 residues long.

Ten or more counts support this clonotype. CDR3 DNA sequence: TGTGCCAGCAGTCCGCCCGGCCCCCGGCCCAAAGCTTTCTTT. As protein: CASSPPGPRPKAFF. The chain uses TRBV6-5 and TRBJ1-1; D is undetermined. This CDR3 has 14 residues. Looked up from germline, CDR1 is MNHEY and CDR2 is SVGAGI. V dropped 5 bases and J dropped 9 bases, with 19 bases sitting between them.

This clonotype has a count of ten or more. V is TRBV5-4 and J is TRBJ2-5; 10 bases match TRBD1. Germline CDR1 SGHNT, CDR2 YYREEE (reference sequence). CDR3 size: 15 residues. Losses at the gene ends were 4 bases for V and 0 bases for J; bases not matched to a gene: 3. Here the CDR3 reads CASSLDRGYQETQYF. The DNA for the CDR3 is TGTGCCAGCAGCCTGGACAGGGGGTACCAAGAGACCCAGTACTTC. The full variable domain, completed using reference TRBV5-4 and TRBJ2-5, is ETGVTQSPTHLIKTRGQQVTLRCSSQSGHNTVSWYQQALGQGPQFIFQYYREEENGRGNFPPRFSGLQFPNYSSELNVNALELDDSALYLCASSLDRGYQETQYFGPGTRLLVL.

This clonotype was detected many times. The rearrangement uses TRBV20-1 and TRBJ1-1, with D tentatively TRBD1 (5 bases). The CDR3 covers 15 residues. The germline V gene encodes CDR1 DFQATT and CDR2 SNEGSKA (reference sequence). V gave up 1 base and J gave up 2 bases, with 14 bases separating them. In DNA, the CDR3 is TGCAGTGCTAGAGGCTTAGGGGCGGTTAACACTGAAGCTTTCTTT. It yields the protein CSARGLGAVNTEAFF.

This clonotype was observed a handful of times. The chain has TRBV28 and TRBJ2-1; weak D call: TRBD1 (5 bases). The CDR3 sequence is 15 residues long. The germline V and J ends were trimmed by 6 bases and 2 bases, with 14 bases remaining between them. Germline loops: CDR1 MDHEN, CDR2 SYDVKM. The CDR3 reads CASRTLKGAYNEQFF. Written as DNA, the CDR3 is TGTGCCAGCAGGACCCTAAAAGGGGCCTACAATGAGCAGTTCTTC.

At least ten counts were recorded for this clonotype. The CDR3 spells CASSQAGGQNYEQYF. The CDR3 coding sequence is TGCGCCAGCAGCCAAGCGGGGGGACAGAACTACGAGCAGTACTTC. The rearrangement joins TRBV4-1 to TRBJ2-7, with D perhaps matching TRBD1 or TRBD2 (7 bases each). V shed 1 base and J shed 3 bases, with 13 bases lying between them. The germline gives CDR1 MGHRA, CDR2 YSYEKL. The CDR3 runs to 15 residues.

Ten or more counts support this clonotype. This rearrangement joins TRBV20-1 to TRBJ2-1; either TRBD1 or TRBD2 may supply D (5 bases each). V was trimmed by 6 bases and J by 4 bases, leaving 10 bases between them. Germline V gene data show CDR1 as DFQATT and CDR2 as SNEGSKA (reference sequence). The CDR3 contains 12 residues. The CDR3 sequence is CSAGAPYNEQFF. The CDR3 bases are TGCAGTGCCGGGGCACCTTACAATGAGCAGTTCTTC.

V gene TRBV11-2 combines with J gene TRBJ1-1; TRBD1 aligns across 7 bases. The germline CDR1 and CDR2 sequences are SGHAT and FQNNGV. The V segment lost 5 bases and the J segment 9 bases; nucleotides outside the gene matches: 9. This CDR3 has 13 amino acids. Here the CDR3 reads CASSPRAGGQAFF. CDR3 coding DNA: TGTGCCAGCAGCCCCCGGGCAGGGGGACAAGCTTTCTTT.

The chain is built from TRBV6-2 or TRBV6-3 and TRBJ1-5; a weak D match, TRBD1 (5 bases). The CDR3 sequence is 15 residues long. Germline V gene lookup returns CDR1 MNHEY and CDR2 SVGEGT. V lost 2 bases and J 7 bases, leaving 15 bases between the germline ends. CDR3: CASSYPTGGKQPQHF. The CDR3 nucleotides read TGTGCCAGCAGTTACCCGACTGGGGGAAAGCAGCCCCAGCATTTT.

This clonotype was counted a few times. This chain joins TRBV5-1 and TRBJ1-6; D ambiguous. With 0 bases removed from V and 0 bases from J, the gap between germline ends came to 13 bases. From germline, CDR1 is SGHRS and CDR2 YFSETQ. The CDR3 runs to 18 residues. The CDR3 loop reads CASSLAPAGSSYNSPLHF. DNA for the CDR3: TGCGCCAGCAGCTTGGCCCCGGCCGGGAGCTCCTATAATTCACCCCTCCACTTT.

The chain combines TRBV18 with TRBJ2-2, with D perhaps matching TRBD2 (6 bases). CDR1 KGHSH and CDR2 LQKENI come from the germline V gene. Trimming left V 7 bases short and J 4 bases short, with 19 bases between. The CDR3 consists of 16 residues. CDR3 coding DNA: TGTGCCAGCTTACACGGATCCCCCGGGGGCACCGGGGAGCTGTTTTTT. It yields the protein CASLHGSPGGTGELFF.

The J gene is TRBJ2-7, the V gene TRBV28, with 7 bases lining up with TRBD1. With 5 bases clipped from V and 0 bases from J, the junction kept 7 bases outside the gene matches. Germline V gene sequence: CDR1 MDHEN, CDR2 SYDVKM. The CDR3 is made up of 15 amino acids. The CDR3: CASSPPDRASYEQYF. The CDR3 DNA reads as TGTGCCAGCAGTCCTCCCGACAGGGCCTCCTACGAGCAGTACTTC.

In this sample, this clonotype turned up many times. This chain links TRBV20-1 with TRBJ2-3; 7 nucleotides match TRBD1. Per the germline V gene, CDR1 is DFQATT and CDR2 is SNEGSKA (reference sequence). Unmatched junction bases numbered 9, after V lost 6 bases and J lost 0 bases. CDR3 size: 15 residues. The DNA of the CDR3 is TGCAGTGCCCACGACAGGGTCGGTAGCACAGATACGCAGTATTTT. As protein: CSAHDRVGSTDTQYF.

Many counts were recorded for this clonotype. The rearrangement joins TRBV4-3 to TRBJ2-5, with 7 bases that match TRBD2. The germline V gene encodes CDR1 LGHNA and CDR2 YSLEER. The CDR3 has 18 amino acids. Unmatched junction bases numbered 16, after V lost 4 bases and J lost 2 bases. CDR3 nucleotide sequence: TGCGCCAGCAGCCGTGGGCTAGCGGCTCGACTGGATCAAGAGACCCAGTACTTC. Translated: CASSRGLAARLDQETQYF.

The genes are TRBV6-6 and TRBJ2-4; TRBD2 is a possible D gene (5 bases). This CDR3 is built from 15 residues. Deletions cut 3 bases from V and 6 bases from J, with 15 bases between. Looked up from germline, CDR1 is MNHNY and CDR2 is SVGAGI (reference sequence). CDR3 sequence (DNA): TGTGCCAGCAGTTATAAATCTAGCCTGGGAAACATTCAGTACTTC. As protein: CASSYKSSLGNIQYF.

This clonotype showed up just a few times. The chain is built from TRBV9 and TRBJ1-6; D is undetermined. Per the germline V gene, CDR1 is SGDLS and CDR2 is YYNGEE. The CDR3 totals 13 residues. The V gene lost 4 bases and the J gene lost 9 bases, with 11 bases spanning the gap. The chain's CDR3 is CASSLRDGSPLHF. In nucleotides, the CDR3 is TGTGCCAGCAGCCTCCGTGATGGTTCACCCCTCCACTTT. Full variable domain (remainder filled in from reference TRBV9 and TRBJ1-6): DSGVTQTPKHLITATGQRVTLRCSPRSGDLSVYWYQQSLDQGLQFLIQYYNGEERAKGNILERFSAQQFPDLHSELNLSSLELGDSALYFCASSLRDGSPLHFGNGTRLTVT.

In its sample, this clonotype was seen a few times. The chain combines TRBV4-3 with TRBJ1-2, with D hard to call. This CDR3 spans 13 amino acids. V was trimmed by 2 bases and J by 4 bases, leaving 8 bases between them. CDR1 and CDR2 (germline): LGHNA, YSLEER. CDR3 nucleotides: TGCGCCAGCAGCCAATGGGTCCTCTATGGCTACACCTTC. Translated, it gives CASSQWVLYGYTF.

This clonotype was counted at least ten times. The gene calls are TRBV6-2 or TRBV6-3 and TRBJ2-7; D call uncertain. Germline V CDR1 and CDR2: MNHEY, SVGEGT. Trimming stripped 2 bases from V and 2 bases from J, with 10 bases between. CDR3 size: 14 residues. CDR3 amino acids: CASSYSRGTYEQYF. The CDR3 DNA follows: TGTGCCAGCAGTTACAGCCGAGGAACCTACGAGCAGTACTTC.

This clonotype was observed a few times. The CDR3 loop is CASSQPPGPYEQYF. The CDR3 coding sequence is TGTGCCAGCAGCCAACCGCCGGGCCCTTACGAGCAGTACTTC. The rearrangement joins TRBV7-9 to TRBJ2-7; D remains unclear. Looked up from germline, CDR1 is SEHNR and CDR2 is FQNEAQ (reference sequence). The CDR3 spans 14 residues. Trimming left V 5 bases short and J 4 bases short, with 15 bases between.